A single sample gave rise to the 26 T cell receptor beta chains below, sequenced in a study of early T cells in non-severe SARS-CoV-2 infection (dated by TCRdb to about 2021). Libraries were constructed by 5' RACE. TCRdb lists the instrument as NextSeq 500. TCRdb reworked the public reads: Q25 trimming with fastp, MiXCR clone assembly, productive beta chains retained. Each CDR3 protein gets just one entry, which takes the most common genes and DNA from the rows behind it. The sample records around 80,000 distinct CDR3 sequences, about an eighth of which are singletons. Roughly 3.2% of the sample goes to the ten largest clones. Source material: whole blood. The origin of the receptors is an adult who was a healthcare worker with PCR-confirmed SARS-CoV-2 infection or an uninfected control (not recorded which).

The chain combines TRBV30 with TRBJ1-1, with TRBD1 matching 10 bases. Trimming removed 1 base from V and 4 bases from J; junction bases left unmatched: 3. Germline V gene data show CDR1 as GTSNPN and CDR2 as SVGIG (reference sequence). This CDR3 contains 14 residues. This chain's CDR3 is CAWSGTGGGTEAFF. CDR3 nucleotides: TGTGCCTGGAGTGGGACAGGGGGAGGCACTGAAGCTTTCTTT.

This clonotype showed up many times. This CDR3 reads CASSRAGSYEQYF. DNA for the CDR3: TGTGCCAGCAGCCGGGCCGGCTCCTACGAGCAGTACTTC. The V gene is TRBV28, the J gene TRBJ2-7; D ambiguous. Germline values: CDR1 MDHEN, CDR2 SYDVKM. Trimming pared 6 bases from V and 0 bases from J, leaving 9 bases between. There are 13 residues in the CDR3.

The table lists this clonotype with a few counts. The chain uses TRBV27 and TRBJ2-2; TRBD1 matches at 8 bases. Germline loops: CDR1 MNHEY, CDR2 SMNVEV (reference sequence). The CDR3 totals 14 residues. Unmatched junction bases numbered 1, after V lost 3 bases and J lost 4 bases. The CDR3 reads CASSFGTGTGELFF. The CDR3, as DNA: TGTGCCAGCAGTTTCGGGACAGGCACCGGGGAGCTGTTTTTT.

This clonotype was seen many times. The gene calls are TRBV7-9 and TRBJ2-2, with D uncertain. V shed 4 bases and J shed 0 bases, with 12 bases lying between them. The germline CDR1 and CDR2 sequences are SEHNR and FQNEAQ (reference sequence). This CDR3 region has 16 residues. Here the CDR3 DNA reads TGTGCCAGCAGCTCGAGATTAGCAGCGAACACCGGGGAGCTGTTTTTT. It is translated as CASSSRLAANTGELFF. Full variable domain (rest looked up from reference TRBV7-9 and TRBJ2-2): DTGVSQNPRHKITKRGQNVTFRCDPISEHNRLYWYRQTLGQGPEFLTYFQNEAQLEKSRLLSDRFSAERPKGSFSTLEIQRTEQGDSAMYLCASSSRLAANTGELFFGEGSRLTVL.

This clonotype has a handful of counts. The J gene is TRBJ1-6, the V gene TRBV7-9; D gene unclear. The germline gives CDR1 SEHNR, CDR2 FQNEAQ (reference sequence). The CDR3 totals 12 residues. V lost 1 base to trimming and J lost 8 bases, with 3 bases between them. The CDR3 reads CASSLGDSPLHF. In DNA, the CDR3 is TGTGCCAGCAGCTTAGGCGATTCACCCCTCCACTTT.

The chain employs TRBV20-1 and TRBJ2-7, with TRBD1 identical over 7 bases. Trimming cost V 6 bases and J 0 bases; bases outside gene matches: 8. Germline V lookup: CDR1 DFQATT, CDR2 SNEGSKA (reference sequence). CDR3 length: 14 amino acids. CDR3 bases: TGCAGTGCCCTGGACAGGCTAGACTCCTACGAGCAGTACTTC. Translating it yields CSALDRLDSYEQYF.

J is TRBJ2-7 and V is TRBV13; D possibly corresponds to TRBD2 (6 bases). This CDR3 comprises 13 residues. The germline CDR1 and CDR2 sequences are PRHDT and FYEKMQ (reference sequence). The V gene lost 2 bases and the J gene lost 3 bases, with 8 bases spanning the gap. The CDR3 loop is CASSLKAGYEQYF. CDR3 bases: TGTGCCAGCAGCTTAAAAGCGGGCTACGAGCAGTACTTC.

The chain recombines TRBV29-1 with TRBJ1-1; D might be TRBD1 (5 bases). This CDR3 is built from 14 residues. Germline-derived CDR1 and CDR2 are SQVTM and ANQGSEA. V was clipped by 7 bases and J by 2 bases, with 17 bases between them. CDR3 sequence reads: CSAWASGHNTEAFF. CDR3 nucleotides: TGCAGCGCTTGGGCTTCGGGGCATAACACTGAAGCTTTCTTT.

CDR3 protein: CATSSPNTEAFF. DNA for the CDR3: TGTGCCACCAGCAGCCCTAACACTGAAGCTTTCTTT. This chain connects TRBV15 to TRBJ1-1; D is unresolved. Trimming removed 3 bases from V and 2 bases from J, with 4 bases in between. The CDR3 runs 12 residues. Germline lookup yields CDR1 LNHNV and CDR2 YYDKDF (reference sequence).

The chain has TRBV5-1 and TRBJ2-3, with 8 bases matching TRBD2. Trimming removed 4 bases from V and 5 bases from J; junction bases left unmatched: 15. Germline V lookup: CDR1 SGHRS, CDR2 YFSETQ. This CDR3 has 17 amino acids. CDR3 DNA sequence: TGCGCCAGCAGCAGATGGTCTAGCGGGCCCTGGGGAGATACGCAGTATTTT. Its protein is CASSRWSSGPWGDTQYF.

The table lists this clonotype with a few counts. The chain has TRBV25-1 and TRBJ1-1; D remains unclear. Trimming removed 7 bases from V and 1 base from J, with 16 bases in between. CDR1 is MGHDK and CDR2 is SYGVNS in the germline V gene. The CDR3 contains 15 residues. CDR3 residues: CASKPRTGQNTEAFF. In DNA, the CDR3 is TGTGCCAGCAAACCCAGGACGGGCCAGAACACTGAAGCTTTCTTT.

This clonotype was counted a few times. The chain couples TRBV7-9 to TRBJ2-1; D tentatively fits TRBD1 or TRBD2 (5 bases each). The CDR3 spans 15 residues. Trimming shortened V by 3 bases and J by 8 bases, and 17 bases separated the two germline ends. In germline, CDR1 is SEHNR, CDR2 FQNEAQ (reference sequence). The CDR3 DNA reads TGTGCCAGCAGCTTTGGCTTCCTGGGGCGGGATGAGCAGTTCTTC. Its translation is CASSFGFLGRDEQFF.

This clonotype was recorded at least ten times. The rearrangement uses TRBV4-2 and TRBJ1-4; TRBD1 aligns across 7 bases. Germline V gene sequence: CDR1 LGHNA, CDR2 YNFKEQ. CDR3 length equals 14 residues. V was pared by 3 bases and J by 8 bases, with 6 bases of the junction left unmatched. This CDR3 is CASSHDRVGEKLFF. The CDR3 DNA reads as TGTGCCAGCAGCCATGACAGGGTGGGAGAAAAACTGTTTTTT.

The chain links TRBV4-2 to TRBJ2-7; 9 nucleotides align to TRBD2. Germline V gene data show CDR1 as LGHNA and CDR2 as YNFKEQ. J gave up 6 bases and V 4 bases, and 7 bases lay outside the gene matches. The CDR3 spans 14 residues. The CDR3 coding sequence is TGTGCCAGCAGCCTGACTAGCGGTACAACCGAGCAGTACTTC. It yields the protein CASSLTSGTTEQYF.

This clonotype was detected many times. The chain employs TRBV5-4 and TRBJ2-1; 8 nucleotides line up with TRBD1. Per germline, CDR1 SGHNT and CDR2 YYREEE (reference sequence). The junction had 6 bases not matched to a gene; V was cut back by 0 bases and J by 7 bases. The CDR3 sequence is 15 residues long. This CDR3 reads CASSLVAGDRNEQFF. In DNA form, the CDR3 reads TGTGCCAGCAGCTTGGTGGCCGGGGACAGGAATGAGCAGTTCTTC.

This clonotype was recorded at least ten times. The CDR3 DNA follows: TGTGCCAGCGGACAGGGGGCGGGTGGCTACACCTTC. Protein: CASGQGAGGYTF. The chain joins TRBV28 to TRBJ1-2; 11 nucleotides line up with TRBD1. After removal of 8 bases from V and 7 bases from J, the junction contained 3 bases not matched to a gene. CDR3 length equals 12 residues. CDR1 is MDHEN and CDR2 is SYDVKM in the germline V gene.

This clonotype was counted only a few times. The rearrangement joins TRBV7-2 to TRBJ2-7; D unclear. Trimming pared 5 bases from V and 3 bases from J, leaving 8 bases between. The CDR3 spans 12 residues. Germline values: CDR1 SGHTA, CDR2 FQGNSA. The CDR3: CASSPAYYEQYF. The CDR3 DNA is TGTGCCAGCAGCCCCGCATACTACGAGCAGTACTTC. Full variable domain (missing parts from reference TRBV7-2 and TRBJ2-7): GAGVSQSPSNKVTEKGKDVELRCDPISGHTALYWYRQSLGQGLEFLIYFQGNSAPDKSGLPSDRFSAERTGGSVSTLTIQRTQQEDSAVYLCASSPAYYEQYFGPGTRLTVT.

This clonotype has more than one count but fewer than ten. This rearrangement joins TRBV24-1 to TRBJ2-2; D gene ambiguous. The V and J ends lost 9 bases and 4 bases respectively, with 11 bases between them. The CDR3 has 13 residues. CDR1 is KGHDR, CDR2 SFDVKD, per germline. Here the CDR3 reads CATGKEVTGELFF. CDR3 DNA: TGTGCCACCGGAAAAGAGGTCACCGGGGAGCTGTTTTTT.

The rearrangement joins TRBV3-1 to TRBJ2-1; the match to TRBD2 covers 14 bases. With 3 bases clipped from V and 12 bases from J, the junction kept 4 bases outside the gene matches. CDR1 LGHDT and CDR2 YNNKEL come from the germline V gene (reference sequence). The CDR3 is made up of 14 amino acids. CDR3: CASSQTSGRAGQFF. The CDR3, as DNA: TGTGCCAGCAGCCAGACTAGCGGGAGGGCCGGGCAGTTCTTC.

This clonotype appeared a few times. This sequence joins TRBV5-4 and TRBJ2-7; weak D call: TRBD1 (5 bases). CDR3 length: 14 residues. V was clipped by 3 bases and J by 2 bases, with 12 bases between them. The germline CDR1 and CDR2 sequences are SGHNT and YYREEE (reference sequence). CDR3 bases: TGTGCCAGCAGCTCAGGCGGACAAACCTACGAGCAGTACTTC. It is translated as CASSSGGQTYEQYF. The full variable domain, in which reference TRBV5-4 and TRBJ2-7 provide the parts outside the CDR3, is ETGVTQSPTHLIKTRGQQVTLRCSSQSGHNTVSWYQQALGQGPQFIFQYYREEENGRGNFPPRFSGLQFPNYSSELNVNALELDDSALYLCASSSGGQTYEQYFGPGTRLTVT.

This clonotype was seen only a few times. V usage is TRBV28 and J usage is TRBJ2-7, with 8 bases identical to TRBD2. V trimming: 4 bases; J trimming: 2 bases; junction bases outside the gene matches: 10. Germline V gives CDR1 MDHEN, CDR2 SYDVKM. The CDR3 extends over 16 amino acids. The CDR3 nucleotides read TGTGCCAGCAGTTATGTCGCGGGAGGCCCGACCTACGAGCAGTACTTC. It translates to CASSYVAGGPTYEQYF.

The sample holds a few counts of this clonotype. Written as DNA, the CDR3 is TGTGCCAGCAGTTCCCGGGCGGCGGGAGAGCCCCAGCATTTT. It is translated as CASSSRAAGEPQHF. V is TRBV6-5 and J is TRBJ1-5; D not resolved. CDR1 and CDR2 (germline): MNHEY, SVGAGI. V lost 4 bases, J lost 8 bases, and 15 bases lay in between. This CDR3 contains 14 residues.

The CDR3 reads CASSPGRRFHEQYF. The CDR3 DNA reads as TGTGCCAGCAGCCCCGGGAGGCGGTTCCACGAGCAGTACTTC. V and J are TRBV3-1 and TRBJ2-7, with TRBD2 matching 7 bases. Trimming removed 4 bases from V and 5 bases from J; junction bases left unmatched: 8. Germline assignment: CDR1 LGHDT and CDR2 YNNKEL (reference sequence). The length of the CDR3 is 14 residues.

At least ten counts were recorded for this clonotype. The genes are TRBV29-1 and TRBJ1-1; D ambiguous. This CDR3 contains 14 residues. The V gene's germline CDR1 is SQVTM and CDR2 ANQGSEA. Trimming cost V 4 bases and J 4 bases, with 16 bases left between them. CDR3 sequence reads: CSVVQHREATEAFF. The CDR3, as DNA: TGCAGCGTTGTACAACACCGGGAGGCCACTGAAGCTTTCTTT.

The chain couples TRBV5-1 to TRBJ1-1; a weak D match, TRBD1 (5 bases). V was clipped by 4 bases and J by 5 bases, with 21 bases between them. The length of the CDR3 is 16 residues. Germline V gene data show CDR1 as SGHRS and CDR2 as YFSETQ. The CDR3: CASSQSPGPGSTEAFF. In DNA, the CDR3 is TGCGCCAGCAGCCAATCCCCGGGACCCGGGTCTACTGAAGCTTTCTTT.

This clonotype was counted a few times. The V gene is TRBV7-9, the J gene TRBJ1-4; the D gene is possibly TRBD1 (6 bases). Germline CDR1 and CDR2: SEHNR and FQNEAQ (reference sequence). This CDR3 is 15 amino acids long. Between the trimmed V and J ends, which lost 5 bases and 8 bases, there was a span of 18 bases. CDR3 sequence reads: CASSLDSATGEKLFF. CDR3 nucleotide sequence: TGTGCCAGCAGCCTGGACAGTGCTACCGGGGAAAAACTGTTTTTT.